This T cell receptor (beta chain) was found in a study of OX40 agonist ivuxolimab in advanced cancers. V was trimmed by 7 bases and J by 5 bases, leaving 5 bases between them. The CDR3 runs to 10 residues. The germline CDR1 and CDR2 sequences are SNHLY and FYNNEI. Assay used: immunoSEQ multiplex PCR; TCRdb lists only in-frame clones, some missing. The sample lists roughly 24,000 clones; approximately 79% were seen once. With regard to this clone: Its target is unknown.

The study, taken as a whole, reports: Expanded clones belonging to CD8+ T cells outnumbered, on average, those of CD4+.

The specimen was CD4+ or CD8+ T cells sorted from blood, collected in a trial of the OX40 agonist ivuxolimab. V and J are TRBV2 and TRBJ2-5, with unresolved D. The receptor was derived from an adult with an advanced solid tumor such as melanoma, head and neck, liver or kidney cancer. The DNA of the CDR3 is TGTGCCAGCACCCGGGAGACCCAGTACTTC. Its translation is CASTRETQYF.